The present T cell receptor beta chain was sequenced within a study of CXCR3-negative and CXCR3-positive naive CD8 T cells. Study-wide background: The TRB read total, roughly 140 million, broke down to about 1.5 +/- 0.3 million reads per library.

Sorting was done in triplicate for each CD8+ T cell subset (roughly 300,000 cells each). All TRB cDNA libraries came from 5' RACE performed with UMI labels. From its re-call of the 5' RACE reads, TCRdb lists each CDR3 protein once, without DNA. The listing records some 66,000 distinct CDR3 sequences. Study results and caveats: Greater hydrophobicity was found in TRB CDR3s of CXCR3-positive naive cells than of CXCR3-negative naive cells.

With regard to this clonotype: As yet, its antigen is unknown.

This CDR3 has 16 residues. Germline CDR1 and CDR2: LGHDT and YNNKEL (reference sequence). The material sequenced was naive CXCR3- CD8+ T cells from blood. Documented subset: CD45RO-CCR7+CD27+CD95- naive CD8+ T cells lacking CXCR3 (TNR3-). The chain couples TRBV3-1 to TRBJ1-2; checking the TCRdb D call of TRBD1 is not possible without DNA. This receptor was identified in a human donor in good health. Some clones in this sample may be carry-over from other donors' samples. CDR3 amino acids: CASSQYNIRQENGYTF.